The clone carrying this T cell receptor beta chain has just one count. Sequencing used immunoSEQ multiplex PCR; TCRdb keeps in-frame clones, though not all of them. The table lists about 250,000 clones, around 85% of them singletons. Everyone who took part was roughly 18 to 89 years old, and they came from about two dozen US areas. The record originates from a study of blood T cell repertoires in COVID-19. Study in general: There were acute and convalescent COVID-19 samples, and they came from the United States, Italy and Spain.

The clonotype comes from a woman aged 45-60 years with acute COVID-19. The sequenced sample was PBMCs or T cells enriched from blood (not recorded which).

The CDR3 here is CASSLGLAGIYNEQFF. For the CDR3, the DNA is TGTGCCAGCAGCTTAGGACTAGCGGGGATCTACAATGAGCAGTTCTTC. This sequence joins TRBV7-8 and TRBJ2-1; 11 positions match TRBD2. This CDR3 has 16 amino acids. CDR1 and CDR2 (germline): SGHVS, FQNEAQ. J gave up 3 bases and V 1 base, and 2 bases lay outside the gene matches.